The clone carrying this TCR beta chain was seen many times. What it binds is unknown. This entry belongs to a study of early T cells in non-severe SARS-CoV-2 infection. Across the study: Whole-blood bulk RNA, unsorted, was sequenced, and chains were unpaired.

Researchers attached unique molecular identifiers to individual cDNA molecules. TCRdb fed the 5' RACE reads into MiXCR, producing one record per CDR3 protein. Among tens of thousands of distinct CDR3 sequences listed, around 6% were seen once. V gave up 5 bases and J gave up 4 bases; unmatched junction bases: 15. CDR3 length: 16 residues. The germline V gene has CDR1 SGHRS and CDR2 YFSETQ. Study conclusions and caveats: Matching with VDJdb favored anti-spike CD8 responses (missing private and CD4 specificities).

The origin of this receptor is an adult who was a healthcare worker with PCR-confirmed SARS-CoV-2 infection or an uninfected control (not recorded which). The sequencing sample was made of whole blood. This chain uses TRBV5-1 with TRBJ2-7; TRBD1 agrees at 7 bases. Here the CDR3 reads CASSRTAGTELYEQYF. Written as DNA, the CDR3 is TGCGCCAGCAGTCGGACCGCCGGGACAGAACTTTACGAGCAGTACTTC.